The 3 T cell receptor beta chains in this list originate from one sample, sequenced in a study of blood T cell repertoires in COVID-19. Method: immunoSEQ multiplex PCR; TCRdb's copy keeps in-frame clones and lacks some. The table records 210,000 or so clones, about nine tenths of them present only once. The sequenced material came from peripheral blood. Every receptor here comes from a man aged 50-60 years with acute or convalescent COVID-19.

V is TRBV29-1 and J is TRBJ2-3; possibly TRBD1 for D (5 bases). CDR1 is SQVTM and CDR2 is ANQGSEA in the germline V gene. V was pared by 7 bases and J by 6 bases, with 23 bases between. The CDR3 contains 15 residues. The CDR3 is CSAAPRRAPGDTQYF. CDR3 DNA sequence: TGCAGCGCCGCACCCCGCAGGGCCCCTGGGGATACGCAGTATTTT.

This chain connects TRBV12-3 or TRBV12-4 to TRBJ2-2; D remains ambiguous. This CDR3 contains 13 residues. Trimming shortened V by 6 bases and J by 2 bases, and 7 bases separated the two germline ends. CDR3 region: CASSPVNTGELFF. DNA of the CDR3: TGTGCCAGCAGCCCCGTTAACACCGGGGAGCTGTTTTTT.

The V call is TRBV4-1, the J call TRBJ1-2; D is uncertain. CDR3 size: 13 residues. Germline V gene data show CDR1 as MGHRA and CDR2 as YSYEKL. V was clipped by 0 bases and J by 4 bases, with 6 bases between them. The CDR3 region is CASSQDSFYGYTF. The DNA of the CDR3 is TGCGCCAGCAGCCAAGACTCCTTCTATGGCTACACCTTC.